The text below deals with one TCR beta chain. The data derive from a study of technical replicates of blood from several donors. Per germline, CDR1 LNHDA and CDR2 SQIVND (reference sequence). V gave up 9 bases and J gave up 2 bases; unmatched junction bases: 11. This CDR3 is 16 amino acids long. Measured with immunoSEQ multiplex PCR; TCRdb has only the in-frame clones, and not every one. The sample has about 81,000 clones, approximately 80% seen once. Material: PBMCs. The source of this sequence is a human donor in good health. Some clones in this sample may be carry-over from other donors' samples. This sequence joins TRBV19 and TRBJ1-2; 11 bases match TRBD1. The CDR3 DNA is TGTGCCAGCAGACCTATGGACAGGGGGCCCAACTATGGCTACACCTTC. Translating gives CASRPMDRGPNYGYTF. Together with reference TRBV19 and TRBJ1-2, the CDR3 gives the full variable domain: DGGITQSPKYLFRKEGQNVTLSCEQNLNHDAMYWYRQDPGQGLRLIYYSQIVNDFQKGDIAEGYSVSREKKESFPLTVTSAQKNPTAFYLCASRPMDRGPNYGYTFGSGTRLTVV.